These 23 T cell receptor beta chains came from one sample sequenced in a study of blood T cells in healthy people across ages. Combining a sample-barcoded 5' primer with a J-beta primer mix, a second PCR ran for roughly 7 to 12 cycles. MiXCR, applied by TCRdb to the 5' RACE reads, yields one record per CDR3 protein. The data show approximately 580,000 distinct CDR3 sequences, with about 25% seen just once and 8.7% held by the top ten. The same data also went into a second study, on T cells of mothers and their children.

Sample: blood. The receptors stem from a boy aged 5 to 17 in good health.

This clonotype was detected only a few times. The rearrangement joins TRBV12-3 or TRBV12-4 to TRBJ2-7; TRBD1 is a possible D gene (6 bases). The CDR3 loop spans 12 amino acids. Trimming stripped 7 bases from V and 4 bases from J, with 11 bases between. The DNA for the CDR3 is TGTGCCAGCACCAAACAGGGTTACGAGCAGTACTTC. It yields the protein CASTKQGYEQYF.

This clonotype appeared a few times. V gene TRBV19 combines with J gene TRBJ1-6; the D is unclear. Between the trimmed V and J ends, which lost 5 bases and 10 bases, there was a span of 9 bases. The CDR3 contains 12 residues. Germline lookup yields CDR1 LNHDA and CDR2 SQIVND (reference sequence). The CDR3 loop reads CASSARQSPLHF. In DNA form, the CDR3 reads TGTGCCAGTAGTGCCCGCCAGTCACCCCTCCACTTT.

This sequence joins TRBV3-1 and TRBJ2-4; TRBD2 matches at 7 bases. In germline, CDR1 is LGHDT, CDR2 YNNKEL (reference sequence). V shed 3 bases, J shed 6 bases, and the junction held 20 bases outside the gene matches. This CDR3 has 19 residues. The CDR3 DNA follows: TGTGCCAGCAGCCAGACCCCATTAGGTGCGGGTGGACTAGGAAACATTCAGTACTTC. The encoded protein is CASSQTPLGAGGLGNIQYF.

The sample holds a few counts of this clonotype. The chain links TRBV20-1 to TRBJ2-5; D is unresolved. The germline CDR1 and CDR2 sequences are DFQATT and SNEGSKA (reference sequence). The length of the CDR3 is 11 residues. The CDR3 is CSAKKEETQYF. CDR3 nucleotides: TGCAGCGCCAAAAAGGAGGAGACCCAGTACTTC.

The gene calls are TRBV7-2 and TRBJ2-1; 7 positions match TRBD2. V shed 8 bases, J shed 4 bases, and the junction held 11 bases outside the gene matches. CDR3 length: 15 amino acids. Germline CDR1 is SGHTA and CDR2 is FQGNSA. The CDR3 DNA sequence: TGTGCCAGCGTGTTTGCGGCTAGCGGATACAATGAGCAGTTCTTC. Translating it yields CASVFAASGYNEQFF.

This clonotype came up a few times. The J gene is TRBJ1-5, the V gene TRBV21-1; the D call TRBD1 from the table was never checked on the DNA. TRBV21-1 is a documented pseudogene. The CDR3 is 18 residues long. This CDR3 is CASSITAPGMRGDQPQHF. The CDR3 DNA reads TGTGCCAGCAGTATTACCGCGCCGGGGATGAGGGGGGATCAGCCCCAGCATTTT.

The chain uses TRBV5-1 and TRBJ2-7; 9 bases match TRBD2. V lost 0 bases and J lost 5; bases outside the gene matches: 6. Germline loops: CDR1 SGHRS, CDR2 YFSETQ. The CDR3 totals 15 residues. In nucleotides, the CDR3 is TGCGCCAGCAGCTTGGAGAGCGGGAGGTTCAACGAGCAGTACTTC. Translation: CASSLESGRFNEQYF.

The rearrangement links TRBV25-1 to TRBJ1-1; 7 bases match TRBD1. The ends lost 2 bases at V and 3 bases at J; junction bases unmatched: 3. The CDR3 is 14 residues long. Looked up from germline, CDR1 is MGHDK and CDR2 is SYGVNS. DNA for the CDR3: TGTGCCAGCAGTGAACAGGGGGGTGACACTGAAGCTTTCTTT. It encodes CASSEQGGDTEAFF.

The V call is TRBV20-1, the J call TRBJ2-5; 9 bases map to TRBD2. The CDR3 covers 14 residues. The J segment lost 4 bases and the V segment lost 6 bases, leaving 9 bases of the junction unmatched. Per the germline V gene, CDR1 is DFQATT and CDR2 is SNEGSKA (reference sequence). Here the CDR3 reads CSAVGSGSGETQYF. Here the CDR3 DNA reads TGCAGTGCCGTCGGTAGCGGGAGCGGAGAGACCCAGTACTTC.

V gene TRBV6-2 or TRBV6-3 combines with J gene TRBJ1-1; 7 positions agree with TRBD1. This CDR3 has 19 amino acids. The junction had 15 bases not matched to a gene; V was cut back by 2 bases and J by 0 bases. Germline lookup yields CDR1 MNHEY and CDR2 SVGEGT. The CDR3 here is CASSYALLEGAALNTEAFF. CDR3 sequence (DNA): TGTGCCAGCAGTTACGCTCTTTTGGAGGGGGCGGCTTTGAACACTGAAGCTTTCTTT.

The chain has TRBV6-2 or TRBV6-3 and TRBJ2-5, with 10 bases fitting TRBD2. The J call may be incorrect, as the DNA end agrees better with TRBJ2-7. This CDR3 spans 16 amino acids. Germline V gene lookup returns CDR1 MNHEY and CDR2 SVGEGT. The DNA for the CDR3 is TGTGCCAGCAGTTACGCGAACCCTAGCGGGGGTTACGAGCAGTACTTC. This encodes CASSYANPSGGYEQYF.

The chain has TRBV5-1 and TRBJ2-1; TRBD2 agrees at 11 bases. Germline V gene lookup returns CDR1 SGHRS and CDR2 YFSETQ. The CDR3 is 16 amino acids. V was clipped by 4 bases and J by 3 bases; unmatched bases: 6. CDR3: CASSQGTSGYYNEQFF. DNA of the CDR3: TGCGCCAGCAGCCAGGGGACTAGCGGCTACTACAATGAGCAGTTCTTC.

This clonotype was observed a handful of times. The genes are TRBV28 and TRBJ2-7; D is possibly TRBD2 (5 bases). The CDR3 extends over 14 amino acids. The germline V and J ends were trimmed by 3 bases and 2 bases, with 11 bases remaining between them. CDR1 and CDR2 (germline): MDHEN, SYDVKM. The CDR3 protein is CASSFSRGPYEQYF. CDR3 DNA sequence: TGTGCCAGCAGTTTCTCCCGAGGGCCCTACGAGCAGTACTTC.

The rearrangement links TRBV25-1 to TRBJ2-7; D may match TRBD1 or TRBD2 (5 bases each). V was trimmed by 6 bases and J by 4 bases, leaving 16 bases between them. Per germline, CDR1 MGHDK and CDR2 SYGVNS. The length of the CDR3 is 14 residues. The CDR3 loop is CASRQAGSSYEQYF. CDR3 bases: TGTGCCAGCAGACAGGCGGGCAGCTCGTACGAGCAGTACTTC.

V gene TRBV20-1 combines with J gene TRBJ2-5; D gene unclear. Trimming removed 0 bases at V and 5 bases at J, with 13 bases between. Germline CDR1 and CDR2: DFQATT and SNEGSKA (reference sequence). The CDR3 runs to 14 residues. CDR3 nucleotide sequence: TGCAGTGCTAGAGATCGTCCGAGCGAGGAGACCCAGTACTTC. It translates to CSARDRPSEETQYF.

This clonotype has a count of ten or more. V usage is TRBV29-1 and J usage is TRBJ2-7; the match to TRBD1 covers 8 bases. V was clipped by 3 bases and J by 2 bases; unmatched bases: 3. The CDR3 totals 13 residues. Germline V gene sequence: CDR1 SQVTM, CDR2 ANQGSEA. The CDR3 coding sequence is TGCAGCGTTGAGGCAGGGGGCCCCTACGAGCAGTACTTC. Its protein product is CSVEAGGPYEQYF.

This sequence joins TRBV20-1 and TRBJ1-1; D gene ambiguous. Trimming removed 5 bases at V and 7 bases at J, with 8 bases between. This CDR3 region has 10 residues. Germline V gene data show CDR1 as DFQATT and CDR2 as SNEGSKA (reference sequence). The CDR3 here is CSALLDEAFF. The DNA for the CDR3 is TGCAGTGCTCTACTAGATGAAGCTTTCTTT.

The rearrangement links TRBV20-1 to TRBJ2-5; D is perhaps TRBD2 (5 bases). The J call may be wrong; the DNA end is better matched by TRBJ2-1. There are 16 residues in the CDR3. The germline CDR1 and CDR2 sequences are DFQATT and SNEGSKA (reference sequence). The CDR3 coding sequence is TGCAGTGCTAGAGATCCCTTGGTGAGGGATGGGAATGAGCAGTTCTTC. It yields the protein CSARDPLVRDGNEQFF.

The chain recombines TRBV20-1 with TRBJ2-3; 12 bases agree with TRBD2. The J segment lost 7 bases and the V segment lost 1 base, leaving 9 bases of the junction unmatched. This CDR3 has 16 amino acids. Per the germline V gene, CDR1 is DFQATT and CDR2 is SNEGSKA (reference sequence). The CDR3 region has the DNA TGCAGTGCTAGAGCGGAGACTAGCGGGGGTAGAAATACGCAGTATTTT. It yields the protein CSARAETSGGRNTQYF.

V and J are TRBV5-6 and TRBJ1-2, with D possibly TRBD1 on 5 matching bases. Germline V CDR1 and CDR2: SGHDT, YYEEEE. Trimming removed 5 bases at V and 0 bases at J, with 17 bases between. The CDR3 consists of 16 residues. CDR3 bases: TGTGCCAGCAGGGAGGGACCTGCGGGCCCTAACTATGGCTACACCTTC. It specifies CASREGPAGPNYGYTF.

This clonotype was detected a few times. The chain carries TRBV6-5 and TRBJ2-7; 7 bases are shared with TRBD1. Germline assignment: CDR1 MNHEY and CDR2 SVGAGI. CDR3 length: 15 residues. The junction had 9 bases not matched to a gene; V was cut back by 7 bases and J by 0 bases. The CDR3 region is CASTDGTESSYEQYF. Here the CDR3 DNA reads TGTGCCAGCACCGACGGGACAGAATCCTCCTACGAGCAGTACTTC.

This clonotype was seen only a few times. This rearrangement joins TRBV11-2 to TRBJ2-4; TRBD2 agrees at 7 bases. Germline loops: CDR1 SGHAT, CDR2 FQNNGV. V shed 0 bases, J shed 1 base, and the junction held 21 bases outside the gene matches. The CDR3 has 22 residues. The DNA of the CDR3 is TGTGCCAGCAGCTTAGATATCTCAGCGGGGCGGGTCAGGCGCCCCGCCAAAAACATTCAGTACTTC. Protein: CASSLDISAGRVRRPAKNIQYF.

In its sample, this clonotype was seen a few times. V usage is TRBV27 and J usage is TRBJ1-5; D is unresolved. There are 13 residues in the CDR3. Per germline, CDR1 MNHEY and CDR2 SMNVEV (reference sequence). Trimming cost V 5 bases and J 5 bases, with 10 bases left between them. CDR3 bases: TGTGCCAGCAGTCCCCTCTCAGATCAGCCCCAGCATTTT. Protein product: CASSPLSDQPQHF.